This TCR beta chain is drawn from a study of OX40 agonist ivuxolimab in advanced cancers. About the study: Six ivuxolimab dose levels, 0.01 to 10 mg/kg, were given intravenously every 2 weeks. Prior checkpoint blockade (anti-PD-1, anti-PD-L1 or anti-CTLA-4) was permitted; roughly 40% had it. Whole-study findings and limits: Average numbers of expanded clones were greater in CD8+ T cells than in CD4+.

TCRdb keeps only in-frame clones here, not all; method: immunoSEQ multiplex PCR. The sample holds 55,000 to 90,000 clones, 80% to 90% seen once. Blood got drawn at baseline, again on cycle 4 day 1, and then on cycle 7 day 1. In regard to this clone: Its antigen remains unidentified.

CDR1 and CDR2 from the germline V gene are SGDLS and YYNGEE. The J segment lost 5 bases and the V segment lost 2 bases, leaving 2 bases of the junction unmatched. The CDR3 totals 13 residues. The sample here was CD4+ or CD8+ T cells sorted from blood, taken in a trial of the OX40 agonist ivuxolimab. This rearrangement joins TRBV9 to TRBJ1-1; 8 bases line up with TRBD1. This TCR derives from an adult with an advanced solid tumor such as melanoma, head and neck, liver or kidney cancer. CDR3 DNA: TGTGCCAGCAGCGTCGGACAGGGAACTGAAGCTTTCTTT. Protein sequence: CASSVGQGTEAFF.